This T cell receptor (beta chain) was identified in a study of cytomegalovirus exposure and HLA in healthy donors. For the study at large: In an earlier analysis, 90 million to 120 million unique TCR beta sequences were found from some 200 million T cells. Caucasian-associated ancestry cluster membership applied to over 80% of approximately 420 genotyped donors.

With 60 Vbeta and 13 Jbeta primers, the PCR was carried out. Data came from immunoSEQ multiplex PCR; TCRdb stores just in-frame clones and leaves some out. In the table there are fewer than 85,000 clones, around three quarters of which are singletons. This clone was counted between two and nine times. Its specificity is not known. The CDR3 runs to 15 residues. Unmatched junction bases numbered 8, after V lost 5 bases and J lost 4 bases. The germline V gene has CDR1 SGHVS and CDR2 FQNEAQ. Study-level results: Certain indistinguishable V segments, among them TRBV6-2 and TRBV6-3, were excluded. It was reported that TCR beta sequences correctly inferred the HLA-A and HLA-B alleles for most subjects.

The chain links TRBV7-8 to TRBJ2-7, with TRBD1 matching 10 bases. The sample consisted of PBMCs. This clonotype was sampled from a man in his forties or fifties in good health and CMV-seronegative. Here the CDR3 DNA reads TGTGCCAGCAGCACTCTAAGACAGGGGGCTTACGAGCAGTACTTC. As protein: CASSTLRQGAYEQYF.